The 18 T cell receptor beta chains listed next were all sequenced from one sample in a study of cytomegalovirus exposure and HLA in healthy donors. 60 Vbeta and 13 Jbeta primers were used in PCR. Measured with immunoSEQ multiplex PCR; TCRdb has only the in-frame clones, and not every one. Here the sample spans under 200,000 clones, about 71% being singletons. Source material: PBMCs. The receptor set was obtained from a man aged 45-60 years in good health and CMV-seronegative.

The gene calls are TRBV4-2 and TRBJ2-7; TRBD2 aligns across 7 bases. The trim removed 0 bases at V and 2 bases at J, leaving 4 bases unmatched. The CDR3 loop spans 15 amino acids. In germline, CDR1 is LGHNA, CDR2 YNFKEQ. The CDR3 nucleotides are TGTGCCAGCAGCCAAGATGGGGGGGGTACCTACGAGCAGTACTTC. Encoded protein: CASSQDGGGTYEQYF.

This clone was observed a handful of times. Here the CDR3 DNA reads TGTGCCAGCAGTTTTTCGACAGGATTGGGAAACACCATATATTTT. Its protein product is CASSFSTGLGNTIYF. The chain employs TRBV28 and TRBJ1-3, with D possibly being TRBD1 (6 bases). This CDR3 region has 15 residues. Germline V lookup: CDR1 MDHEN, CDR2 SYDVKM. Trimming cost V 3 bases and J 4 bases, with 13 bases left between them.

The V call is TRBV9, the J call TRBJ1-3; 8 bases match TRBD1. The germline V gene has CDR1 SGDLS and CDR2 YYNGEE. V shed 0 bases, J shed 3 bases, and the junction held 2 bases outside the gene matches. This CDR3 has 15 residues. The CDR3 loop reads CASSVAGGDGNTIYF. The DNA for the CDR3 is TGTGCCAGCAGCGTAGCAGGGGGCGATGGAAACACCATATATTTT.

This chain links TRBV18 with TRBJ2-1; possible D gene TRBD1, 6 bases. This CDR3 has 15 amino acids. Germline V gene sequence: CDR1 KGHSH, CDR2 LQKENI. Between the trimmed V and J ends, which lost 3 bases and 0 bases, there was a span of 9 bases. The CDR3 nucleotides read TGTGCCAGCTCACCTGCGGACAGCTCCTACAATGAGCAGTTCTTC. This translates into CASSPADSSYNEQFF.

This clone appeared a single time. The V call is TRBV7-9, the J call TRBJ2-7, with 7 bases fitting TRBD1. This CDR3 has 15 amino acids. The junction had 7 bases not matched to a gene; V was cut back by 5 bases and J by 0 bases. Germline CDR1 SEHNR, CDR2 FQNEAQ (reference sequence). The CDR3 bases are TGTGCCAGCAGCCATCACAGGGGCAGCTCCTACGAGCAGTACTTC. It specifies CASSHHRGSSYEQYF.

This clone was picked up a small number of times. The chain has TRBV4-2 and TRBJ1-2; a possible D gene is TRBD1 (6 bases). Germline V gives CDR1 LGHNA, CDR2 YNFKEQ. With 2 bases removed from V and 2 bases from J, the gap between germline ends came to 9 bases. The CDR3 has 14 amino acids. CDR3 region: CASSQFGQNYGYTF. CDR3 nucleotide sequence: TGTGCCAGCAGCCAATTCGGACAGAACTATGGCTACACCTTC.

The gene calls are TRBV9 and TRBJ1-4; D not resolved. Trimming pared 0 bases from V and 7 bases from J, leaving 10 bases between. Germline CDR1 SGDLS, CDR2 YYNGEE. This CDR3 region has 14 residues. CDR3 DNA sequence: TGTGCCAGCAGCGTAGCGGCCGGCGGTGAAAAACTGTTTTTT. Translating it yields CASSVAAGGEKLFF.

The rearrangement uses TRBV19 and TRBJ1-1, with 9 positions matching TRBD1. The ends lost 4 bases at V and 11 bases at J; junction bases unmatched: 14. The CDR3 length is 15 residues. CDR1 LNHDA and CDR2 SQIVND come from the germline V gene (reference sequence). For the CDR3, the DNA is TGTGCCAGTAGTAGGTCCTCTCCGGGACAGGGCGACGCTTTCTTT. Amino acids: CASSRSSPGQGDAFF.

The chain employs TRBV7-3 and TRBJ2-1; 8 bases match TRBD2. The CDR3 has 16 amino acids. Germline CDR1 is SGHTA and CDR2 is FQGTGA. The junction had 8 bases not matched to a gene; V was cut back by 2 bases and J by 5 bases. This chain's CDR3 is CASSLLGGGIDNEQFF. In nucleotides, the CDR3 is TGTGCCAGCAGCTTACTGGGCGGGGGGATAGACAATGAGCAGTTCTTC.

The DNA for the CDR3 is TGTGCCAGCAGTGAAATTAGGCCAGGGGTACACGGCTACACCTTC. It specifies CASSEIRPGVHGYTF. V gene TRBV6-1 combines with J gene TRBJ1-2, with D perhaps matching TRBD1 (6 bases). Germline V gene lookup returns CDR1 MNHNS and CDR2 SASEGT. There are 15 residues in the CDR3. Trimming cost V 2 bases and J 8 bases, with 18 bases left between them.

The chain has TRBV28 and TRBJ1-5, with a possible D match to TRBD1 (6 bases). The CDR3 totals 13 residues. Germline V CDR1 and CDR2: MDHEN, SYDVKM. The ends were cut back, 4 bases at V and 7 bases at J, with 11 bases in the middle. CDR3 protein: CASSSTGFQPQHF. Here the CDR3 DNA reads TGTGCCAGCAGTTCCACAGGGTTCCAGCCCCAGCATTTT.

The chain uses TRBV2 and TRBJ1-1; 9 bases match TRBD1. Germline loops: CDR1 SNHLY, CDR2 FYNNEI. V shed 6 bases, J shed 4 bases, and the junction held 15 bases outside the gene matches. This CDR3 region has 17 residues. In DNA form, the CDR3 reads TGTGCCAGCAGGATTACACGGGGGGGACAGGGACTCACTGAAGCTTTCTTT. Encoded protein: CASRITRGGQGLTEAFF.

The rearrangement uses TRBV4-3 and TRBJ2-7; 9 bases map to TRBD1. Germline CDR1 is LGHNA and CDR2 is YSLEER. The V gene end was trimmed by 4 bases and the J gene end by 2 bases; junction bases not matched to a gene: 0. The CDR3 runs 13 residues. The DNA of the CDR3 is TGCGCCAGCAGCCGGGACAGGGCCTACGAGCAGTACTTC. Translation gives CASSRDRAYEQYF.

The chain carries TRBV4-3 and TRBJ2-1, with 9 bases identical to TRBD1. The CDR3 is made up of 16 amino acids. The V and J ends lost 0 bases and 3 bases, in that order; junction bases with no gene match: 3. Germline V CDR1 and CDR2: LGHNA, YSLEER. The CDR3 spells CASSQDQGQGYNEQFF. CDR3 nucleotide sequence: TGCGCCAGCAGCCAAGATCAGGGACAGGGCTACAATGAGCAGTTCTTC.

The chain is built from TRBV19 and TRBJ1-3; D is possibly TRBD1 (6 bases). The germline V gene has CDR1 LNHDA and CDR2 SQIVND (reference sequence). The CDR3 extends over 15 amino acids. Trimming removed 5 bases at V and 1 base at J, with 12 bases between. CDR3 in DNA: TGTGCCAGTAGTTCAACAGGGTTGTCTGGAAACACCATATATTTT. It translates to CASSSTGLSGNTIYF.

The rearrangement links TRBV7-3 to TRBJ1-1; 7 nucleotides match TRBD1. This CDR3 spans 15 amino acids. The junction had 6 bases not matched to a gene; V was cut back by 5 bases and J by 0 bases. Germline V gene sequence: CDR1 SGHTA, CDR2 FQGTGA. The CDR3 loop is CASSPGGQMNTEAFF. In nucleotides, the CDR3 is TGTGCCAGCAGCCCCGGGGGACAGATGAACACTGAAGCTTTCTTT. Combining the CDR3 with reference TRBV7-3 and TRBJ1-1 gives the whole variable domain GAGVSQTPSNKVTEKGKYVELRCDPISGHTALYWYRQSLGQGPEFLIYFQGTGAADDSGLPNDRFFAVRPEGSVSTLKIQRTERGDSAVYLCASSPGGQMNTEAFFGQGTRLTVV.

This clone was detected a few times. The chain uses TRBV2 and TRBJ1-1, with D unresolved. This CDR3 comprises 12 residues. CDR1 SNHLY and CDR2 FYNNEI come from the germline V gene. Between the trimmed V and J ends, which lost 4 bases and 0 bases, there was a span of 3 bases. The CDR3 sequence is CASSAVNTEAFF. CDR3 in DNA: TGTGCCAGCAGTGCGGTGAACACTGAAGCTTTCTTT.

The chain recombines TRBV19 with TRBJ1-1; a weak D match, TRBD1 (5 bases). Germline loops: CDR1 LNHDA, CDR2 SQIVND (reference sequence). The V and J ends lost 5 bases and 1 base respectively, with 11 bases between them. The CDR3 length is 14 residues. CDR3 protein: CASSAGRTNTEAFF. The DNA for the CDR3 is TGTGCCAGTAGTGCGGGACGGACGAACACTGAAGCTTTCTTT.